The T cell receptor (beta chain) described here comes from a study of cytomegalovirus exposure and HLA in healthy donors. The CDR3 runs to 15 residues. CDR1 is MRHNA and CDR2 is SNTAGT in the germline V gene. Sequencing used immunoSEQ multiplex PCR; TCRdb keeps in-frame clones, though not all of them. The sample lists tens of thousands of clones; roughly 97% were seen once. Notes on the study in general: The TCR clusters that emerged in the first cohort tended, a later analysis found, to co-occur in the roughly 130 validation repertoires. The study labeled 150 to 200 TCR beta chains cytomegalovirus-associated. Specific recognition of CMV antigens was confirmed in vitro for a few chains (all CMV-associated).

On this clone itself: Its antigen is undetermined. Mismatch with germline at one junction end may stem from a read error.

The TCR comes from a young man in good health and CMV-seronegative. The source material was PBMCs. The rearrangement links TRBV6-4 to TRBJ2-3, with TRBD2 matching 13 bases. The CDR3 protein is CASSDGTSGTDTRYF. The DNA of the CDR3 is TGTGCCAGCAGTGACGGGACTAGCGGGACAGATACGCGGTATTTT.